This TCR beta chain was identified during a study of cytomegalovirus exposure and HLA in healthy donors. Germline V gives CDR1 MNHEY, CDR2 SVGAGI. V shed 7 bases and J shed 3 bases, with 10 bases lying between them. The CDR3 runs to 13 residues. The PCR used 60 Vbeta and 13 Jbeta primers. The repertoire was sequenced with immunoSEQ multiplex PCR; TCRdb's copy has only in-frame clones and lacks some. The sample includes some 140,000 clones, 79% seen only once; the top ten take 5% to 8.5%. The sequence came from a man aged 40-49 years in good health and CMV-seropositive. Sequencing was done on a sample of PBMCs. The chain uses TRBV6-5 and TRBJ1-5; no definite D call. As DNA, the CDR3 is TGTGCCAGCAAAACAGCAGTCAATCAGCCCCAGCATTTT. It yields the protein CASKTAVNQPQHF.